Following are 2 T cell receptor beta chains from one sample sequenced in a study of T cells in localized non-small cell lung cancer (dated by TCRdb to the early 2020s). Receptor amplification or capture employed the immunoSEQ multiplex PCR assay. TCRdb took this table from immuneACCESS and kept in-frame rearrangements with V and J called. Such tables lack part of the clones; where checked against another copy, unresolved V genes explain under half of the gap, and the rest is unexplained. Recorded for this sample are about 40,000 clones; 75% to 90% of them occurred a single time. Jointly, the top ten make up about 6% of the sample. The specimen was peripheral blood, collected before any cancer treatment. The receptors stem from a man aged 40 to 70 with stage I lung adenocarcinoma.

The chain employs TRBV5-4 and TRBJ2-4; D gene unclear. The V gene lost 4 bases and the J gene lost 2 bases, with 13 bases spanning the gap. The CDR3 is 15 amino acids. The germline gives CDR1 SGHNT, CDR2 YYREEE (reference sequence). Here the CDR3 DNA reads TGTGCCAGCAGCACCCCTGGCTCAACCAAAAACATTCAGTACTTC. Amino acids: CASSTPGSTKNIQYF. The whole variable domain, remainder taken from reference TRBV5-4 and TRBJ2-4, is ETGVTQSPTHLIKTRGQQVTLRCSSQSGHNTVSWYQQALGQGPQFIFQYYREEENGRGNFPPRFSGLQFPNYSSELNVNALELDDSALYLCASSTPGSTKNIQYFGAGTRLSVL.

V is TRBV7-2 and J is TRBJ1-5, with TRBD1 identical over 9 bases. Trimming removed 5 bases from V and 1 base from J; junction bases left unmatched: 9. The CDR3 is made up of 17 amino acids. Germline loops: CDR1 SGHTA, CDR2 FQGNSA. CDR3 sequence (DNA): TGTGCCAGCAGCACCCAACAGGGGGCGTTAAGCAATCAGCCCCAGCATTTT. This codes for CASSTQQGALSNQPQHF.